The TCR beta chain described here comes from a study of T cells in Graves' hyperthyroidism and ophthalmopathy. TCR beta CDR3 regions were amplified from RNA. An initial round of RT-PCR targeting the TCR CDR3 relied on the HTBI primer set. TCRdb re-called the multiplex PCR reads with MiXCR, one entry per CDR3 protein. The sample has fewer than 500,000 distinct CDR3 sequences, approximately 12% seen once. This CDR3 has 18 amino acids. CDR1 and CDR2 (germline): LGHDT, YNNKEL (reference sequence). V was pared by 4 bases and J by 7 bases, with 17 bases of the junction left unmatched. This clonotype was obtained from a man younger than 45 with Graves' hyperthyroidism that later progressed to Graves' ophthalmopathy. The sample consisted of blood. The V and J genes are TRBV3-1 and TRBJ2-1; the match to TRBD1 covers 9 bases. The CDR3 DNA is TGTGCCAGCAGCCTGATTGTTGAAGGACAGGGGAACCGGAATGAGCAGTTCTTC. This gives the protein CASSLIVEGQGNRNEQFF.